Listed here is a single T cell receptor (beta chain). Its antigen is undetermined. The data were taken from a study of beta chain features in type 1 diabetes. Study-wide findings and caveats: It was among patients, rather than healthy donors, that naive, central memory and Treg TCRB repertoires appeared more similar.

Sorted CD4+ subsets: naive, central memory, regulatory, stem cell-like memory (CD45RO/CCR7/CD25/CD127/CD95/CD27 panel). Every bit of the isolated RNA underwent reverse transcription, so sequencing read expressed TCRB transcripts. Method: immunoSEQ multiplex PCR; TCRdb's copy keeps in-frame clones and lacks some. There are approximately 170,000 clones in the sample; 9% to 10% occur only once, and about 2.1% lies in the top ten. The CDR3 length is 17 residues. Trimming left V 5 bases short and J 0 bases short, with 20 bases between. Germline V CDR1 and CDR2: SGHAT, FQNNGV. The receptor comes from a woman aged 18-30 years in good health. Material: central memory CD4+ T cells from blood. This sequence joins TRBV11-2 and TRBJ2-7; perhaps TRBD2 as D (6 bases). CDR3 amino acids: CASSPTRLGPNSYEQYF. DNA for the CDR3: TGTGCCAGCAGCCCCACCCGACTAGGTCCAAACTCCTACGAGCAGTACTTC.